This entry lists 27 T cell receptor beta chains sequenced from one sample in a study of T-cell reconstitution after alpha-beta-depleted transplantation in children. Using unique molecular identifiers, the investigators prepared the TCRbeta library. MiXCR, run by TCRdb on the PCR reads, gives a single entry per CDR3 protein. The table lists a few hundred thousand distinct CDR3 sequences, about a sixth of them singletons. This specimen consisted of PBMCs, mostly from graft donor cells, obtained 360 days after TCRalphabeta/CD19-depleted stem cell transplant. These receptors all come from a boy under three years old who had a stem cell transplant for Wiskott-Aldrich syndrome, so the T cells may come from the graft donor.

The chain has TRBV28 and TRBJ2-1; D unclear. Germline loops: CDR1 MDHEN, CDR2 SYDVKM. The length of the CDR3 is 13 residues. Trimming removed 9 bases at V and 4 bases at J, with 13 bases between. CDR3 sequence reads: CASSGQIYNEQFF. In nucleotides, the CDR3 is TGTGCCAGTTCGGGTCAGATTTACAATGAGCAGTTCTTC.

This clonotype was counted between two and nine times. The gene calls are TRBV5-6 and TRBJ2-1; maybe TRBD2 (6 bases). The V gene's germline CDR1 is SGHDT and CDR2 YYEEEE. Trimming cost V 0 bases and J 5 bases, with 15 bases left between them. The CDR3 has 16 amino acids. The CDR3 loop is CASSLGGGLPHNEQFF. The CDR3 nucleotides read TGTGCCAGCAGCTTGGGAGGAGGGCTGCCCCACAATGAGCAGTTCTTC.

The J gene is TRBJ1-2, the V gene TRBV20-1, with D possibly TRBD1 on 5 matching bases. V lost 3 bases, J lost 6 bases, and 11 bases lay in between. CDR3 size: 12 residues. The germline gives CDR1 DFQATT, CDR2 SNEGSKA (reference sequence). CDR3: CSARARVHGYTF. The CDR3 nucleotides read TGCAGTGCTAGGGCCAGGGTTCATGGCTACACCTTC.

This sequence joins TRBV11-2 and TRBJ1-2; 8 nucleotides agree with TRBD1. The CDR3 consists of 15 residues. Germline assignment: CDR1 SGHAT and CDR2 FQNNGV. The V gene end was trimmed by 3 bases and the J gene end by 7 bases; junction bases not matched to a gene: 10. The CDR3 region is CASSFRDRWLGGYTF. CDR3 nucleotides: TGTGCCAGCAGCTTCCGGGACAGGTGGCTAGGTGGCTACACCTTC.

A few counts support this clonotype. This chain's CDR3 is CASSPIYNEQFF. The CDR3 nucleotides are TGTGCCAGCAGCCCGATTTACAATGAGCAGTTCTTC. The V call is TRBV7-9, the J call TRBJ2-1; no clear D. Per germline, CDR1 SEHNR and CDR2 FQNEAQ (reference sequence). The CDR3 runs 12 residues. Deletions cut 5 bases from V and 4 bases from J, with 6 bases between. Combining the CDR3 with reference TRBV7-9 and TRBJ2-1 gives the whole variable domain DTGVSQNPRHKITKRGQNVTFRCDPISEHNRLYWYRQTLGQGPEFLTYFQNEAQLEKSRLLSDRFSAERPKGSFSTLEIQRTEQGDSAMYLCASSPIYNEQFFGPGTRLTVL.

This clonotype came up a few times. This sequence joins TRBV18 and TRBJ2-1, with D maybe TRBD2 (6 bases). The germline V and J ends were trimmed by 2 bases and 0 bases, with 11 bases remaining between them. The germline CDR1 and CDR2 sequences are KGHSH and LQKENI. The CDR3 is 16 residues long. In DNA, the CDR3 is TGTGCCAGCTCACCAATGGCGGGGAGCTCCTACAATGAGCAGTTCTTC. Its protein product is CASSPMAGSSYNEQFF.

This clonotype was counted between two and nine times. Here the CDR3 DNA reads TGTGCCAGCAGTCCCTTACAGGAGCTGATGGCAGATACGCAGTATTTT. This sequence encodes CASSPLQELMADTQYF. The rearrangement joins TRBV12-3 or TRBV12-4 to TRBJ2-3; perhaps TRBD1 as D (5 bases). The V end lost 5 bases, the J end lost 4 bases, and 19 bases lay between the germline ends. The CDR3 extends over 16 amino acids.

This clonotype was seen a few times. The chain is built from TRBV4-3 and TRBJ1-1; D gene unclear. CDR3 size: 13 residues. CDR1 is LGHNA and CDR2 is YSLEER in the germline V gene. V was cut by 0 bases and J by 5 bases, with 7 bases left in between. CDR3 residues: CASSQDLKTEAFF. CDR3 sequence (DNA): TGCGCCAGCAGCCAAGATCTAAAGACTGAAGCTTTCTTT.

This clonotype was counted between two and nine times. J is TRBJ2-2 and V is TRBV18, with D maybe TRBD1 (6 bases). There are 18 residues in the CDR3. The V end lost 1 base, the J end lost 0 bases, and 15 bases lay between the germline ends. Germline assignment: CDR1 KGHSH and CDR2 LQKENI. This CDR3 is CASSPRRTGKSNTGELFF. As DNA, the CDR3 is TGTGCCAGCTCACCACGACGAACAGGGAAATCGAACACCGGGGAGCTGTTTTTT.

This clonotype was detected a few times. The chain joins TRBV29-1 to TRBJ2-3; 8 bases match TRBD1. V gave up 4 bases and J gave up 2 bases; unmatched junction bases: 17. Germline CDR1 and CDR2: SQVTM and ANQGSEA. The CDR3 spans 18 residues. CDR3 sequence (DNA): TGCAGCGTTGCAACCCGACAGGGGAAGGCTTCTTTCACAGATACGCAGTATTTT. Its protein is CSVATRQGKASFTDTQYF.

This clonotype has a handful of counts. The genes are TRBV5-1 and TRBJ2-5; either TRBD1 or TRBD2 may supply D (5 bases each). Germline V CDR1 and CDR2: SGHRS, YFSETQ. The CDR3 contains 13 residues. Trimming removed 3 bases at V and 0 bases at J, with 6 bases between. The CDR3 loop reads CASSWGYQETQYF. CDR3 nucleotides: TGCGCCAGCAGCTGGGGGTACCAAGAGACCCAGTACTTC.

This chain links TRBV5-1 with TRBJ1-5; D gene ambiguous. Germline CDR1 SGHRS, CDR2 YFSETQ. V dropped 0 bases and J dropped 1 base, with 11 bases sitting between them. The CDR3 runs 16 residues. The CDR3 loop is CASSLVVGMSNQPQHF. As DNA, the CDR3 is TGCGCCAGCAGCTTGGTTGTCGGGATGAGCAATCAGCCCCAGCATTTT.

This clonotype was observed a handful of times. In nucleotides, the CDR3 is TGTGCCAGCAGCGGAGGCTACCTACCACCCTTTAATGAAAAACTGTTTTTT. It encodes CASSGGYLPPFNEKLFF. J is TRBJ1-4 and V is TRBV11-2; D unclear. This CDR3 spans 17 amino acids. Deletions cut 5 bases from V and 4 bases from J, with 20 bases between. Per germline, CDR1 SGHAT and CDR2 FQNNGV.

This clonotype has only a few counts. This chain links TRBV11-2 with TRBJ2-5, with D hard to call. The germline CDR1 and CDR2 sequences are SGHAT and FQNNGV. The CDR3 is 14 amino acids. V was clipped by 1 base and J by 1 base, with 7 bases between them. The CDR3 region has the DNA TGTGCCAGCAGCTTAGCGGTAGGCCAAGAGACCCAGTACTTC. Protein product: CASSLAVGQETQYF.

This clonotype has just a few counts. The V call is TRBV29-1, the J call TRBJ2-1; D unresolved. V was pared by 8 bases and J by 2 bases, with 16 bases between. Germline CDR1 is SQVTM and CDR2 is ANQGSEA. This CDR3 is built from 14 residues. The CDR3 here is CSTRRDPTYNEQFF. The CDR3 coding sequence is TGCAGCACTCGCCGCGACCCTACCTACAATGAGCAGTTCTTC.

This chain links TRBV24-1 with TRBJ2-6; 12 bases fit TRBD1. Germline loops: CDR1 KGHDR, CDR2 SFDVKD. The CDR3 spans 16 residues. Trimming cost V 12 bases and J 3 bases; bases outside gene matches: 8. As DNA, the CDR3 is TGTGCCCCCGGGGACAGGGGGCAAAATGGGGCCAACGTCCTGACTTTC. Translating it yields CAPGDRGQNGANVLTF.

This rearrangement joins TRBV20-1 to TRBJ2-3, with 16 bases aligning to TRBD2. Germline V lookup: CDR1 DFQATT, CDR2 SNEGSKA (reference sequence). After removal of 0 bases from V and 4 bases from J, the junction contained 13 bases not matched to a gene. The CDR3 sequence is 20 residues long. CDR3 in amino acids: CSARDRRGSGTSGGADTQYF. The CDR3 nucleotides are TGCAGTGCTAGAGATCGGCGGGGAAGCGGGACTAGCGGGGGGGCAGATACGCAGTATTTT.

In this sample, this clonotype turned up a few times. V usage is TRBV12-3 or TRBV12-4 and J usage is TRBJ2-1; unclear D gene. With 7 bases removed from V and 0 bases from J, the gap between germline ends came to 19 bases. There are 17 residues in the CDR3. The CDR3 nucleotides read TGTGCCAGCACCGAAACGTGGTTGGCGCTCTCCTACAATGAGCAGTTCTTC. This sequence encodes CASTETWLALSYNEQFF.

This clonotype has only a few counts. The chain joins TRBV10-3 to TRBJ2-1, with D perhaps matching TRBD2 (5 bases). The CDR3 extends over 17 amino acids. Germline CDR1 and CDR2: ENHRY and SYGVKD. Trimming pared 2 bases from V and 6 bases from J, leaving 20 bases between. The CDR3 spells CAISERRPSVGINEQFF. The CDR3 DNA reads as TGTGCCATCAGTGAGCGGAGGCCGTCAGTTGGGATCAATGAGCAGTTCTTC.

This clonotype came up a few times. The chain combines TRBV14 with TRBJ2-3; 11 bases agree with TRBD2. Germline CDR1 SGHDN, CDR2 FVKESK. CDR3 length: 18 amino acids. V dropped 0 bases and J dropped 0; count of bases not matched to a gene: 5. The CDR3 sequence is CASSQDPLAGGSTDTQYF. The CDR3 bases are TGTGCCAGCAGCCAAGATCCTCTAGCGGGAGGAAGCACAGATACGCAGTATTTT.

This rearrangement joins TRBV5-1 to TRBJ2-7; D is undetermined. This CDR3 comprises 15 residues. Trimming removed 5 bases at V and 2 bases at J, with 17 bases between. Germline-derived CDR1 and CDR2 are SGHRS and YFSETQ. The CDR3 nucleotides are TGCGCCAGCAGTTTCCGGGCCACCGGTACCTACGAGCAGTACTTC. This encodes CASSFRATGTYEQYF.

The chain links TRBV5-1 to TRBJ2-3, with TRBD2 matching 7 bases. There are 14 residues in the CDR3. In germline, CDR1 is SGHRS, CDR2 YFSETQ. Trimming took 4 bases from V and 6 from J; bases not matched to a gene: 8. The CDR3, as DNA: TGCGCCAGCAGCATGGGGGGAGGGCCTGATACGCAGTATTTT. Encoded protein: CASSMGGGPDTQYF.

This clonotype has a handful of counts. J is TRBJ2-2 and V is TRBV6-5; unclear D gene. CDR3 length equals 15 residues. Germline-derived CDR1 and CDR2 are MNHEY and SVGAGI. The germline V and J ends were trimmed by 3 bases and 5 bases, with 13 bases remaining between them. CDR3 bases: TGTGCCAGCAGTTATTGGGGAAAAAGGACCGGGGAGCTGTTTTTT. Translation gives CASSYWGKRTGELFF.

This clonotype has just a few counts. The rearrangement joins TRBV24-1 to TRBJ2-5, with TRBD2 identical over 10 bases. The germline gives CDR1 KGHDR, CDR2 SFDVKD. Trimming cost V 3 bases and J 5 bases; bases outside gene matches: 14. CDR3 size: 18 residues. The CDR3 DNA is TGTGCCACCAGTGATCGTCCCACTAGCGGGAAAACATCGGAGACCCAGTACTTC. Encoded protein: CATSDRPTSGKTSETQYF.

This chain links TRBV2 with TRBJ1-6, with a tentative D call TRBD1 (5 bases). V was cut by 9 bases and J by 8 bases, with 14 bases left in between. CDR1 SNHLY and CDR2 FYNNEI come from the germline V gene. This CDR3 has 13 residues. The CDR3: CASGTTFDSPLHF. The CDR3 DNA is TGTGCCAGTGGGACCACCTTTGATTCACCCCTCCACTTT.

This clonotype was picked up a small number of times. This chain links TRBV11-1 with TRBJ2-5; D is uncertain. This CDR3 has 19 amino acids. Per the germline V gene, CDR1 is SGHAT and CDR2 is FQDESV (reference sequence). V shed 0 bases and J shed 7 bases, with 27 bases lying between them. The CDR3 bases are TGTGCCAGCAGCTTAGCCTGGTACTCGAAGACACCCCAAGAGACGACCCAGTACTTC. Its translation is CASSLAWYSKTPQETTQYF.

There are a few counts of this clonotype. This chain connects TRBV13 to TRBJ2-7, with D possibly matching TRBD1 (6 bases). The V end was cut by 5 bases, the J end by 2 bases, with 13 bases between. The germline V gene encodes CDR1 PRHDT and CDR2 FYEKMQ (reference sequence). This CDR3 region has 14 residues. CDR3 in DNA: TGTGCCAGCAGCAGCCGACAGGCCACCTACGAGCAGTACTTC. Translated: CASSSRQATYEQYF.